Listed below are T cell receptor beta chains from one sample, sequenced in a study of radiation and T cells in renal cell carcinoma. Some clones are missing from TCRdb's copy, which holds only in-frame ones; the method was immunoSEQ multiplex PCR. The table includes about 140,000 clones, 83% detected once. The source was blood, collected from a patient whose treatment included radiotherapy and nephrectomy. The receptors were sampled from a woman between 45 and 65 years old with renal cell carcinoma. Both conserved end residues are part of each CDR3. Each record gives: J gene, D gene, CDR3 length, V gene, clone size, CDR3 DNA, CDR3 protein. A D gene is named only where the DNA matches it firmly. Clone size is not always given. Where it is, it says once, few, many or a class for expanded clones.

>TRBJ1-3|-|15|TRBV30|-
TGTGCCTGGAGTGTACCGCGGATAACTGGAAACACCATATATTTT
CAWSVPRITGNTIYF
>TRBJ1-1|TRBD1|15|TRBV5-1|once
TGCGCCAGCAGCTGGACAGGGGTTCCTAACACTGAAGCTTTCTTT
CASSWTGVPNTEAFF
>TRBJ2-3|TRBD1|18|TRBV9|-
TGTGCCAGCAGCGTAGGGCTTGGAGGGACAGGAACTACAGATACGCAGTATTTT
CASSVGLGGTGTTDTQYF
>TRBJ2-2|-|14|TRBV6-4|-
TGTGCCAGCAGCCCCCGAGGGTGGACCGGGGAGCTGTTTTTT
CASSPRGWTGELFF
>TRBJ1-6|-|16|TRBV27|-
TGTGCCAGCAGTTTATCAAACAGAGTTAGGAATTCACCCCTCCACTTT
CASSLSNRVRNSPLHF
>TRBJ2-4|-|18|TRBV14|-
TGTGCCAGCAGCCAAGATGGACAATTAGCGGCAGGAGTTAACATTCAGTACTTC
CASSQDGQLAAGVNIQYF
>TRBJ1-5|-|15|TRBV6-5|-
TGTGCCAGCAGACCGCAGGAAAAGAGGATACAGCCCCAGCATTTT
CASRPQEKRIQPQHF
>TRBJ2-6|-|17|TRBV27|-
TGTGCCAGCAGTTCGGGGGTCGGACAGCCTAAGGCCAACGTCCTGACTTTC
CASSSGVGQPKANVLTF
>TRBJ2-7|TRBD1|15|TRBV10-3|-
TGTGCCACAGGGCCGGTATCCGGGACAGGGGGCGAGCAGTACTTC
CATGPVSGTGGEQYF
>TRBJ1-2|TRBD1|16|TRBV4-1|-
TGCGCCAGCAGCCAAGAGGCTGGCGGGACAGGCGGTGGCTACACCTTC
CASSQEAGGTGGGYTF
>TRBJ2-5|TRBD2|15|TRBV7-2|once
TGTGCCAGCAGCGGGGACGGACTAGCAGCAGAGACCCAGTACTTC
CASSGDGLAAETQYF
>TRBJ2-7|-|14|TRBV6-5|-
TGTGCCAGCAGTACCCAGGACGGCTCCTACGAGCAGTACTTC
CASSTQDGSYEQYF
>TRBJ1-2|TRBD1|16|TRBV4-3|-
TGCGCCAGCAGCCAATTAAATCAGGGGGCTGGGTATGGCTACACCTTC
CASSQLNQGAGYGYTF
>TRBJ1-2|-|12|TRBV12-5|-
TGTGCTAGTGAGTTCGGGGGGATCGGCTACACCTTC
CASEFGGIGYTF
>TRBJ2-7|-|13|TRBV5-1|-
TGCGCCAGCAGCTTCGCTAGCTCCTACGAGCAGTACTTC
CASSFASSYEQYF
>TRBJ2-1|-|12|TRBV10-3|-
TGTGCCACCAAGGGTGAAAACAATGAGCAGTTCTTC
CATKGENNEQFF
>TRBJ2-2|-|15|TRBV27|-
TGTGCCAGCAGTTTCACCTGGGCGAACACCGGGGAGCTGTTTTTT
CASSFTWANTGELFF
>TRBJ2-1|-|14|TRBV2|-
TGTGCCAGCAGTCTTGACCGTGCCTACAATGAGCAGTTCTTC
CASSLDRAYNEQFF
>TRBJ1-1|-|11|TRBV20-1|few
TGCAGTGCTAATCAGAACACTGAAGCTTTCTTT
CSANQNTEAFF
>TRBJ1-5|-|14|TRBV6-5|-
TGTGCCAGCAGTTACGGGGGCTCGGGTCAGCCCCAGCATTTT
CASSYGGSGQPQHF
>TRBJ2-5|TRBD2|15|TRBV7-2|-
TGTGCCAGCAGCTTAGCTTCGTTCGGGGGGGAGACCCAGTACTTC
CASSLASFGGETQYF
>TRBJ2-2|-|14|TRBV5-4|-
TGTGCCAGCAGCTTGCCGCTAGCCACCGGGGAGCTGTTTTTT
CASSLPLATGELFF
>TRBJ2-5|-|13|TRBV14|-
TGTGCCAGCAGCCAAGTAGTCCAAGAGACCCAGTACTTC
CASSQVVQETQYF
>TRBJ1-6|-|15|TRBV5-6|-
TGTGCCAGCAGGATAGGGTGGCCCTATAATTCACCCCTCCACTTT
CASRIGWPYNSPLHF
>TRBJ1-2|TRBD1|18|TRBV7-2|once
TGTGCCAGCAGCTCCCGTCCCGGGACAGGGTGGGGAAACTATGGCTACACCTTC
CASSSRPGTGWGNYGYTF
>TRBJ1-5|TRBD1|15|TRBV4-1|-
TGCGCCAGCAGCCTACCGGACAGGGGTTATCAGCCCCAGCATTTT
CASSLPDRGYQPQHF
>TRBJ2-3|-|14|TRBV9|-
TGTGCCAGCAGCGCCAGACAGTCCACAGATACGCAGTATTTT
CASSARQSTDTQYF
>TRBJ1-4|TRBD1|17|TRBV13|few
TGTGCCAGCAGCGCGGGACAGGGAAGAATGTCTAATGAAAAACTGTTTTTT
CASSAGQGRMSNEKLFF
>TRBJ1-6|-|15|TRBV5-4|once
TGTGCCAGCAGCTTGGAAAGCTCCTATAATTCACCCCTCCACTTT
CASSLESSYNSPLHF
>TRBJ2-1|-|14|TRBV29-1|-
TGCAGCGTCCCGGGGGGCGGGAGAGGGAATGAGCAGTTCTTC
CSVPGGGRGNEQFF
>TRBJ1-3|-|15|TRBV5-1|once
TGCGCCAGCAGCTTGGGAGCGAGCTCTGGAAACACCATATATTTT
CASSLGASSGNTIYF
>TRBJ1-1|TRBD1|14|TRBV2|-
TGTGCCAGCAGTTCCCGGGACAGGGCTCTTCAAGCTTTCTTT
CASSSRDRALQAFF
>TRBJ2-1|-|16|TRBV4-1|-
TGCGCCAGCAGCCAAGGGGCCAGCGGGTTTTACAATGAGCAGTTCTTC
CASSQGASGFYNEQFF
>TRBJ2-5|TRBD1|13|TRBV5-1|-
TGCGCCAGCAGCGGGGACAGACAAGAGACCCAGTACTTC
CASSGDRQETQYF
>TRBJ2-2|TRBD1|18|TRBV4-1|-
TGCGCCAGCAGCCAAGGGGTGAAGGACAGGGTGGGCACCGGGGAGCTGTTTTTT
CASSQGVKDRVGTGELFF
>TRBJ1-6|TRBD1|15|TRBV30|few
TGTGCCTGGAGTGGCCTACAGGGGCCGGATTCACCCCTCCACTTT
CAWSGLQGPDSPLHF
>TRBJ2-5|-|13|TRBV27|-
TGTGCCAGCAGTTTGGGCGTACAAGAGACCCAGTACTTC
CASSLGVQETQYF